A selection of T cell receptor beta chains follows, all from one sample in a study of blood T cell repertoires in COVID-19. Measured with immunoSEQ multiplex PCR; TCRdb has only the in-frame clones, and not every one. The table lists 240,000 or so clones, about 86% of them singletons. Sequencing used peripheral blood. These receptors all come from a woman at least 80 years old with acute or convalescent COVID-19. Both conserved end residues are part of each CDR3.

cdr3_length j_call v_call cdr3_aa
14 TRBJ2-7 TRBV9 CASSVAPHGGEQYF
13 TRBJ1-1 TRBV18 CASSFIEDTEAFF
15 TRBJ1-2 TRBV28 CASSPIDRGGYGYTF
16 TRBJ1-4 TRBV28 CASSLGQDRVQEKLFF
11 TRBJ2-1 TRBV2 CASRRAAGLFF
14 TRBJ2-5 TRBV9 CASSATDAQETQYF
12 TRBJ1-2 TRBV28 CASSLGGYGYTF
13 TRBJ2-1 TRBV6-2/TRBV6-3 CASSYLAEYEQFF
14 TRBJ1-5 TRBV28 CASTQGGSNQPQHF
14 TRBJ2-7 TRBV18 CASSRTGVAYEQYF
14 TRBJ2-3 TRBV28 CASTTGASGAPQYF
18 TRBJ1-5 TRBV19 CASSIGTGDIYSNQPQHF
13 TRBJ1-1 TRBV5-8 CASSPRRAGEAFF
18 TRBJ1-1 TRBV5-1 CASIPFGFTTGPNTEAFF
15 TRBJ1-4 TRBV11-2 CASSFVRDSNEKLFF
14 TRBJ2-5 TRBV19 CASSGQGMVETQYF
16 TRBJ2-7 TRBV6-1 CASSAGNRIQLDEQYF
13 TRBJ1-1 TRBV19 CASSGQGGTEAFF
16 TRBJ1-1 TRBV7-6 CASSLGTGRTGTEAFF
16 TRBJ1-1 TRBV5-6 CASSLARDRGFTEAFF
20 TRBJ2-3 TRBV9 CASSVDGARGSGVGTDTQYF